This T cell receptor (beta chain) emerged from a study of blood T cell repertoires in COVID-19. Study background: The analysed material was cDNA or gDNA that came from T cells, B-cell-depleted T cells, or PBMCs.

Which cohort a participant joined came from the clinical history participants gave. V lost 1 base to trimming and J lost 7 bases; unmatched junction nucleotides: 5. Looked up from germline, CDR1 is MGHRA and CDR2 is YSYEKL. This CDR3 comprises 16 residues. In the authors' workflow: Reference gene primer amplification yielded estimated nucleated cell counts. Assay used: immunoSEQ multiplex PCR; TCRdb lists only in-frame clones, some missing. D and trimming were read from the DNA, whereas the V and J calls and clone size are those reported in that table. This table holds fewer than 450,000 clones, approximately 85% found once. A note on this clone: The sample holds other DNA sequences that translate to the same CDR3.

The sequence came from a woman in her thirties or forties with acute COVID-19. Specimen: PBMCs or T cells enriched from blood (not recorded which). The chain links TRBV4-1 to TRBJ1-6, with 9 bases that match TRBD1. The CDR3 loop reads CASSQARDRENSPLHF. In DNA, the CDR3 is TGCGCCAGCAGCCAAGCCCGGGACAGGGAGAATTCACCCCTCCACTTT.